Presented here are 28 T cell receptor beta chains from one specimen sequenced in a study of a mutant IDH1 vaccine in newly diagnosed glioma. The data were produced by immunoSEQ multiplex PCR, yet TCRdb's version contains in-frame clones alone and is incomplete. The table records around 54,000 clones, 75% to 90% of them present only once. Noted time point: week 23, last vaccination. With topical imiquimod, each dose of the vaccine consisted of 300 ug of mutant IDH1 20-mer peptide. These receptors' antigens are unknown. The starting material was PBMCs, obtained from a glioma patient whose treatment included an IDH1 peptide vaccine. The receptors were gathered from a man in his forties with glioma.

Remarks on this clone: One end of the junction does not line up with germline, which may come from a read error. The rearrangement uses TRBV7-7 and TRBJ2-1, with D tentatively TRBD1 (6 bases). There are 13 residues in the CDR3. CDR1 and CDR2 (germline): SSHAT, FNYEAQ (reference sequence). The CDR3 reads CASSRGQYNEQFF. In nucleotides, the CDR3 is TGTGCTAGCAGCCGAGGACAGTACAATGAGCAGTTCTTC.

This chain links TRBV7-6 with TRBJ2-7; weak D call: TRBD2 (5 bases). Germline CDR1 and CDR2: SGHVS and FNYEAQ. The CDR3 extends over 12 amino acids. V was pared by 5 bases and J by 6 bases, with 11 bases between. CDR3: CASSQLEGEQYF. The CDR3 coding sequence is TGTGCCAGCAGCCAACTAGAGGGCGAGCAGTACTTC. The full variable domain, its missing parts supplied by reference TRBV7-6 and TRBJ2-7, is GAGVSQSPRYKVTKRGQDVALRCDPISGHVSLYWYRQALGQGPEFLTYFNYEAQQDKSGLPNDRFSAERPEGSISTLTIQRTEQRDSAMYRCASSQLEGEQYFGPGTRLTVT.

The rearrangement joins TRBV5-4 to TRBJ2-7; the D gene is possibly TRBD2 (7 bases). The CDR3 contains 15 residues. V was shortened by 0 bases and J by 10 bases, with 20 bases between the two germline ends. CDR1 and CDR2 (germline): SGHNT, YYREEE (reference sequence). The CDR3 loop reads CASSLEAAGAIEQYF. CDR3 DNA: TGTGCCAGCAGCTTGGAGGCGGCGGGGGCGATCGAACAGTACTTC.

The genes are TRBV7-3 and TRBJ2-7; 9 nucleotides align to TRBD2. Trimming removed 6 bases from V and 0 bases from J; junction bases left unmatched: 6. This CDR3 is 15 amino acids long. Germline assignment: CDR1 SGHTA and CDR2 FQGTGA. The CDR3 DNA follows: TGTGCCAGCAGTTTTAGCGGGAGTAGCTCCTACGAGCAGTACTTC. Translation: CASSFSGSSSYEQYF.

The chain is built from TRBV7-8 and TRBJ2-2, with D unclear. Per germline, CDR1 SGHVS and CDR2 FQNEAQ. V was cut by 10 bases and J by 1 base, with 13 bases left in between. This CDR3 has 14 amino acids. CDR3 residues: CATLARGNTGELFF. In DNA, the CDR3 is TGTGCCACCCTTGCCCGCGGGAACACCGGGGAGCTGTTTTTT. The whole variable domain, remainder taken from reference TRBV7-8 and TRBJ2-2, is GAGVSQSPRYKVAKRGQDVALRCDPISGHVSLFWYQQALGQGPEFLTYFQNEAQLDKSGLPSDRFFAERPEGSVSTLKIQRTQQEDSAVYLCATLARGNTGELFFGEGSRLTVL.

J is TRBJ2-3 and V is TRBV5-4, with 9 bases lining up with TRBD1. J lost 5 bases, V lost 0 bases, and 4 bases had no gene match. The V gene's germline CDR1 is SGHNT and CDR2 YYREEE (reference sequence). The CDR3 runs 15 residues. The CDR3 is CASSLAGQGIDTQYF. CDR3 DNA: TGTGCCAGCAGCTTGGCAGGACAGGGGATAGATACGCAGTATTTT. Based on the CDR3 plus reference TRBV5-4 and TRBJ2-3, the full variable domain is ETGVTQSPTHLIKTRGQQVTLRCSSQSGHNTVSWYQQALGQGPQFIFQYYREEENGRGNFPPRFSGLQFPNYSSELNVNALELDDSALYLCASSLAGQGIDTQYFGPGTRLTVL.

The J gene is TRBJ2-1, the V gene TRBV12-5, with 8 nucleotides matching TRBD2. The trim removed 2 bases at V and 7 bases at J, leaving 16 bases unmatched. Germline CDR1 and CDR2: LGHNT and FRNRAP. The CDR3 contains 18 residues. The CDR3 protein is CASGLIVDGRALWNEQFF. In nucleotides, the CDR3 is TGTGCTAGTGGTTTGATCGTCGACGGGAGGGCCCTCTGGAATGAGCAGTTCTTC.

This clone was seen just once. The chain joins TRBV25-1 to TRBJ1-1; tentative D call: TRBD1 (5 bases). V was cut by 3 bases and J by 2 bases, with 19 bases left in between. Germline values: CDR1 MGHDK, CDR2 SYGVNS. The CDR3 consists of 17 residues. CDR3 region: CASSDIRGRAPNTEAFF. The CDR3 DNA reads as TGTGCCAGCAGTGATATAAGGGGCAGGGCTCCAAACACTGAAGCTTTCTTT.

The count of this clone is one. This chain uses TRBV29-1 with TRBJ1-1, with 10 bases fitting TRBD1. V lost 5 bases, J lost 0 bases, and 3 bases stayed unmatched. This CDR3 is 14 amino acids long. The germline V gene encodes CDR1 SQVTM and CDR2 ANQGSEA. Written as DNA, the CDR3 is TGCAGCGTTAAGGGACAGGGGATGAACACTGAAGCTTTCTTT. Its translation: CSVKGQGMNTEAFF.

The rearrangement joins TRBV12-5 to TRBJ2-5; D call uncertain. CDR1 LGHNT and CDR2 FRNRAP come from the germline V gene. Trimming stripped 4 bases from V and 4 bases from J, with 7 bases between. This CDR3 region has 12 residues. The CDR3 sequence: CASGSQIETQYF. The DNA of the CDR3 is TGTGCTAGTGGTTCACAGATAGAGACCCAGTACTTC.

This chain connects TRBV7-9 to TRBJ2-7, with 9 bases matching TRBD1. The trim removed 4 bases at V and 3 bases at J, leaving 4 bases unmatched. CDR1 is SEHNR, CDR2 FQNEAQ, per germline (reference sequence). The CDR3 is 14 amino acids. The CDR3 spells CASSSRGQGYEQYF. The DNA of the CDR3 is TGTGCCAGCAGCTCTAGGGGACAGGGCTACGAGCAGTACTTC.

The rearrangement uses TRBV18 and TRBJ2-2; TRBD1 matches at 7 bases. The V gene's germline CDR1 is KGHSH and CDR2 LQKENI. The CDR3 length is 16 residues. V shed 5 bases and J 0 bases; nucleotides not matched to a gene: 6. The CDR3, as DNA: TGTGCCAGCTCATCTTCGACAGGGACGAACACCGGGGAGCTGTTTTTT. Translation gives CASSSSTGTNTGELFF.

The V gene is TRBV11-2, the J gene TRBJ2-5; possibly TRBD1 or TRBD2 for D (5 bases each). The germline V gene has CDR1 SGHAT and CDR2 FQNNGV. V gave up 5 bases and J gave up 5 bases, with 18 bases separating them. The CDR3 runs 15 residues. Here the CDR3 DNA reads TGTGCCAGCAGCCAAAACCCGGGGCCCGTGGAGACCCAGTACTTC. This sequence encodes CASSQNPGPVETQYF.

The CDR3 loop is CASSQSTRTSGSQETQYF. CDR3 coding DNA: TGCGCCAGCAGCCAGTCAACTCGGACTAGCGGGAGTCAAGAGACCCAGTACTTC. This sequence joins TRBV4-1 and TRBJ2-5; 13 bases are shared with TRBD2. This CDR3 region has 18 residues. V was pared by 3 bases and J by 2 bases, with 9 bases of the junction left unmatched. Per the germline V gene, CDR1 is MGHRA and CDR2 is YSYEKL.

The genes are TRBV10-3 and TRBJ2-1, with 7 bases fitting TRBD2. The CDR3 consists of 16 residues. Per germline, CDR1 ENHRY and CDR2 SYGVKD. V shed 1 base, J shed 5 bases, and the junction held 8 bases outside the gene matches. Written as DNA, the CDR3 is TGTGCCATCAGTGAGTTGGGAGGGAGGGGCCACAATGAGCAGTTCTTC. It yields the protein CAISELGGRGHNEQFF.

V gene TRBV6-6 combines with J gene TRBJ2-7, with D tentatively TRBD2 (5 bases). V was shortened by 5 bases and J by 2 bases, with 16 bases between the two germline ends. The CDR3 contains 15 residues. Germline assignment: CDR1 MNHNY and CDR2 SVGAGI (reference sequence). CDR3 sequence: CASSLLSPGAYEQYF. The CDR3 DNA reads TGTGCCAGCAGTCTTTTAAGCCCCGGGGCCTACGAGCAGTACTTC.

The sample holds one count of this clone. The chain joins TRBV5-3 to TRBJ1-5; the D gene is possibly TRBD1 (5 bases). TRBV5-3 counts as an open reading frame of uncertain function. The CDR3 is made up of 17 amino acids. Trimming took off 2 bases at V and 0 bases at J, with 15 bases between the two ends. The CDR3 reads CARSLPGPLYSNQPQHF. DNA of the CDR3: TGTGCCAGAAGCTTACCGGGGCCTCTCTATAGCAATCAGCCCCAGCATTTT.

This chain connects TRBV6-5 to TRBJ2-7; no firm D call. The V end lost 0 bases, the J end lost 4 bases, and 10 bases lay between the germline ends. The CDR3 consists of 14 residues. Germline V gene data show CDR1 as MNHEY and CDR2 as SVGAGI. The CDR3, as DNA: TGTGCCAGCAGTTACTCGGGTGGGAAATACGAGCAGTACTTC. Translated: CASSYSGGKYEQYF.

The chain combines TRBV27 with TRBJ1-2, with 11 bases aligning to TRBD1. The CDR3 is made up of 13 amino acids. V lost 5 bases to trimming and J lost 8 bases; unmatched junction nucleotides: 4. Germline values: CDR1 MNHEY, CDR2 SMNVEV (reference sequence). The CDR3 DNA reads as TGTGCCAGCAGTCCAGGGACAGGGGGAGGCTACACCTTC. Residues: CASSPGTGGGYTF.

The CDR3 loop reads CSASPDRGGGELFF. In DNA, the CDR3 is TGCAGCGCGTCCCCGGACAGGGGCGGCGGGGAGCTGTTTTTT. The chain joins TRBV29-1 to TRBJ2-2; 9 bases align to TRBD1. This CDR3 is 14 amino acids long. Germline CDR1 reads SQVTM; CDR2 reads ANQGSEA. V gave up 7 bases and J gave up 7 bases; unmatched junction bases: 10.

The V and J genes are TRBV2 and TRBJ1-4; D gene ambiguous. V lost 4 bases and J 8 bases, leaving 14 bases between the germline ends. The CDR3 has 14 amino acids. CDR1 is SNHLY, CDR2 FYNNEI, per germline. CDR3 sequence: CASSAEQQGEKLFF. The CDR3 DNA sequence: TGTGCCAGCAGTGCGGAGCAACAAGGGGAAAAACTGTTTTTT.

The rearrangement joins TRBV10-3 to TRBJ2-1; maybe TRBD1 (5 bases). Germline values: CDR1 ENHRY, CDR2 SYGVKD. The CDR3 consists of 14 residues. Trimming cost V 5 bases and J 6 bases, with 14 bases left between them. CDR3 sequence: CAISLQLGANEQFF. CDR3 in DNA: TGTGCCATCAGTCTGCAACTTGGGGCCAATGAGCAGTTCTTC.

This rearrangement joins TRBV9 to TRBJ2-5, with 8 bases aligning to TRBD2. CDR3 size: 15 residues. The germline CDR1 and CDR2 sequences are SGDLS and YYNGEE. J lost 2 bases, V lost 0 bases, and 3 bases had no gene match. The CDR3 region has the DNA TGTGCCAGCAGCGTAGGCACTAGCGGACAAGAGACCCAGTACTTC. It translates to CASSVGTSGQETQYF.

The rearrangement uses TRBV14 and TRBJ2-7; the match to TRBD2 covers 7 bases. Germline V gene sequence: CDR1 SGHDN, CDR2 FVKESK. The J segment lost 8 bases and the V segment lost 1 base, leaving 11 bases of the junction unmatched. This CDR3 is built from 15 residues. The CDR3 reads CASSQVGREHRKQYF. For the CDR3, the DNA is TGTGCCAGCAGCCAAGTAGGGCGGGAGCATCGTAAGCAGTACTTC.

V usage is TRBV7-9 and J usage is TRBJ2-3; no clear D. The germline V and J ends were trimmed by 3 bases and 11 bases, with 18 bases remaining between them. The CDR3 runs to 14 residues. Germline CDR1 SEHNR, CDR2 FQNEAQ (reference sequence). The CDR3 loop is CASSFGPPRWEQYF. CDR3 nucleotide sequence: TGTGCCAGCAGCTTCGGTCCCCCTCGGTGGGAGCAGTATTTT.

V usage is TRBV5-1 and J usage is TRBJ2-1; 13 nucleotides agree with TRBD2. J was trimmed by 10 bases and V by 7 bases; bases with no gene match: 11. Per the germline V gene, CDR1 is SGHRS and CDR2 is YFSETQ. CDR3 length: 15 amino acids. CDR3: CASLEGGLAGDEQFF. The CDR3 DNA sequence: TGCGCCAGCCTCGAAGGAGGACTAGCGGGAGACGAGCAGTTCTTC.

The V gene is TRBV15, the J gene TRBJ1-5; no reliable D call. The CDR3 length is 15 residues. Germline values: CDR1 LNHNV, CDR2 YYDKDF (reference sequence). V was trimmed by 2 bases and J by 2 bases, leaving 10 bases between them. The CDR3 DNA sequence: TGTGCCACCAGCAGATCGGGTATTGGCAATCAGCCCCAGCATTTT. This gives the protein CATSRSGIGNQPQHF.

The chain links TRBV2 to TRBJ2-7; D perhaps matches TRBD2 (5 bases). CDR1 and CDR2 (germline): SNHLY, FYNNEI. V dropped 2 bases and J dropped 1 base, with 12 bases sitting between them. This CDR3 spans 15 amino acids. The CDR3 here is CASSESYAGSYEQYF. CDR3 nucleotides: TGTGCCAGCAGTGAAAGCTACGCGGGTTCCTACGAGCAGTACTTC.